Presented here are 3 T cell receptor beta chains from one specimen sequenced in a study of blood T cells in healthy people across ages. Using a J-beta primer mix together with a sample-barcoded 5' primer, a second PCR was run for about 6 to 12 cycles. A single record per CDR3 protein comes from TCRdb applying MiXCR to the 5' RACE reads. The data show over 1,500,000 distinct CDR3 sequences, 35% to 50% seen once. Sequencing was performed on blood. The origin of the receptors is a human donor in good health.

The sample holds a few counts of this clonotype. The CDR3 DNA follows: TGTGCCAGCAGTTACTCTTATGGGCGCACCAGGCCAAATGAGCAGTTCTTC. It translates to CASSYSYGRTRPNEQFF. V is TRBV6-2 or TRBV6-3 and J is TRBJ2-1; no firm D call. The CDR3 totals 17 residues. The ends were cut back, 0 bases at V and 7 bases at J, with 19 bases in the middle. From germline, CDR1 is MNHEY and CDR2 SVGEGT.

The chain has TRBV12-3 or TRBV12-4 and TRBJ2-7; D unclear. Trimming cost V 1 base and J 7 bases, with 17 bases left between them. This CDR3 has 15 amino acids. CDR3 amino acids: CASSLGNSPYNEQYF. In DNA, the CDR3 is TGTGCCAGCAGTTTAGGGAACAGCCCCTACAATGAGCAGTACTTC.

The J gene is TRBJ2-5, the V gene TRBV7-9, with 7 bases fitting TRBD2. CDR3 size: 15 residues. The V gene's germline CDR1 is SEHNR and CDR2 FQNEAQ (reference sequence). With V trimmed by 5 bases and J by 4 bases, 10 bases remained unmatched. The CDR3 is CASSGGWGGRETQYF. The CDR3 nucleotides are TGTGCCAGCAGCGGGGGATGGGGGGGACGAGAGACCCAGTACTTC.